Detailed here is one T cell receptor (beta chain). No antigen is known for it. This sample is drawn from a study of post-analysis software for immune sequencing data. Study outcomes and limitations: Comparison with controls showed significantly lower normalized Chao1 diversity in multiple sclerosis patients. TRBV5-6, TRBV5-1 and TRBV20-1 belonged to a set of a few TRBV segments that were more frequent in patients than controls.

Prepared TCR beta cDNA libraries contained unique molecular identifiers. Input amounts of about 0.95 to 11 million T cells were used. These gave roughly 500,000 cDNA molecules, so each molecule approximated one T cell. TCRdb re-called the PCR reads through MiXCR, storing one row per CDR3 protein. Among about 800,000 distinct CDR3 sequences listed, 30% were seen once. The V gene lost 5 bases and the J gene lost 3 bases, with 14 bases spanning the gap. The CDR3 consists of 14 residues. In germline, CDR1 is SGHVS, CDR2 FNYEAQ. Sequencing was performed on blood. The TCR sequence derives from a girl aged 5 to 17 with multiple sclerosis. The chain has TRBV7-6 and TRBJ2-7, with D possibly matching TRBD1 (6 bases). The CDR3 reads CASSQGPNRYEQYF. The CDR3 DNA reads TGTGCCAGCAGCCAGGGGCCCAACCGCTACGAGCAGTACTTC. Variable domain in full (rest from reference TRBV7-6 and TRBJ2-7): GAGVSQSPRYKVTKRGQDVALRCDPISGHVSLYWYRQALGQGPEFLTYFNYEAQQDKSGLPNDRFSAERPEGSISTLTIQRTEQRDSAMYRCASSQGPNRYEQYFGPGTRLTVT.